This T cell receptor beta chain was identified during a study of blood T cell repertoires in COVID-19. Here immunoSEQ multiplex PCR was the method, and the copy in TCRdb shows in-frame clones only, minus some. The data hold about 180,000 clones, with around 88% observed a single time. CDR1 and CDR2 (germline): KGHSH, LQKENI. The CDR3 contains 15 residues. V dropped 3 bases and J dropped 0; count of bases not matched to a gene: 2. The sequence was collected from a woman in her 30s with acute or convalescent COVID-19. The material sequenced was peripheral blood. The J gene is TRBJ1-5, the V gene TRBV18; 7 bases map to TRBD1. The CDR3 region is CASSPGQNSNQPQHF. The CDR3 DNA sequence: TGTGCCAGCTCACCGGGACAGAATAGCAATCAGCCCCAGCATTTT.